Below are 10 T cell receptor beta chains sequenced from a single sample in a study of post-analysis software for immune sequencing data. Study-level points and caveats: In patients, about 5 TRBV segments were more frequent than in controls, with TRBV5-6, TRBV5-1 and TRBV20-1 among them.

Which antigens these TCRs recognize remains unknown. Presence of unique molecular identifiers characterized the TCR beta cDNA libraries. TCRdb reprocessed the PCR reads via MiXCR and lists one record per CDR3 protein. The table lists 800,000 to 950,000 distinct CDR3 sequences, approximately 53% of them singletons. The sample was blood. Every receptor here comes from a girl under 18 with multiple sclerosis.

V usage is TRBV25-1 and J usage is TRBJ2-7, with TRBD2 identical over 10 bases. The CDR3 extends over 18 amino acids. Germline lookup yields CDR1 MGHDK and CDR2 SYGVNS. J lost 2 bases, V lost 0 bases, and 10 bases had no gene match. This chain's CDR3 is CASSEYIGGLAGAYEQYF. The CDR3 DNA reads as TGTGCCAGCAGTGAATATATAGGCGGGCTAGCGGGAGCCTACGAGCAGTACTTC.

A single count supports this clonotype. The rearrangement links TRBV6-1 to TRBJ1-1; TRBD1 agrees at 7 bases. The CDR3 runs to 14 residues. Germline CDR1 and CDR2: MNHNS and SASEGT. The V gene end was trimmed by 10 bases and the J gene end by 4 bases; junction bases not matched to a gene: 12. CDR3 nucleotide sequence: TGTGCCACCATCCTTTTTACAGGGGCCACTGAAGCTTTCTTT. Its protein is CATILFTGATEAFF.

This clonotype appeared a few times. CDR3 DNA sequence: TGCGCCAGCAGCTTGGGGTGGACTAGCGGGAGTCCCTACGAGCAGTACTTC. Protein product: CASSLGWTSGSPYEQYF. The chain combines TRBV5-1 with TRBJ2-7; 13 bases match TRBD2. This CDR3 region has 17 residues. CDR1 SGHRS and CDR2 YFSETQ come from the germline V gene. V lost 0 bases and J lost 2; bases outside the gene matches: 5.

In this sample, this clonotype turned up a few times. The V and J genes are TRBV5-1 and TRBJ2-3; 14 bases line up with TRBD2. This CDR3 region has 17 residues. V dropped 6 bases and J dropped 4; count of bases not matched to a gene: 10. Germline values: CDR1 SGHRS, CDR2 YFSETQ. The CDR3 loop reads CASTYPGLAGVADTQYF. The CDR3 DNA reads TGCGCCAGCACCTACCCGGGACTAGCGGGAGTAGCAGATACGCAGTATTTT.

CDR3 DNA: TGTGCCAGCAGCATGTCCGGCGACACTGAAGCTTTCTTT. Its translation: CASSMSGDTEAFF. This chain joins TRBV3-1 and TRBJ1-1; D is unresolved. The CDR3 has 13 amino acids. Germline V CDR1 and CDR2: LGHDT, YNNKEL (reference sequence). Trimming left V 5 bases short and J 3 bases short, with 10 bases between.

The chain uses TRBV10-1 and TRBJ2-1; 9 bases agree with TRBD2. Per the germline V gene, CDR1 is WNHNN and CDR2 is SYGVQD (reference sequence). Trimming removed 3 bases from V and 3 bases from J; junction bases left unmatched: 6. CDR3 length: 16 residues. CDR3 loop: CASSDGASGNYNEQFF. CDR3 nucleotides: TGCGCCAGCAGTGACGGGGCTAGCGGGAACTACAATGAGCAGTTCTTC.

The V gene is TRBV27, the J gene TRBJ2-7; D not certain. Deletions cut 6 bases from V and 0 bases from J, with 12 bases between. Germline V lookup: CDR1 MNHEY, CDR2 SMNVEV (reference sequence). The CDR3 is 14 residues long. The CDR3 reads CASSSQDDSYEQYF. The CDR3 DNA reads TGTGCCAGCAGCTCTCAGGACGACTCCTACGAGCAGTACTTC.

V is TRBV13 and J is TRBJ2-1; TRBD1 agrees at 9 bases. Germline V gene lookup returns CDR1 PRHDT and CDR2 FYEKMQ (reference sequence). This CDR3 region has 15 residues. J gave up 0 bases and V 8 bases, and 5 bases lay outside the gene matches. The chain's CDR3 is CASRKGQGSYNEQFF. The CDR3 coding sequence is TGTGCCAGCCGGAAGGGACAGGGCTCCTACAATGAGCAGTTCTTC.

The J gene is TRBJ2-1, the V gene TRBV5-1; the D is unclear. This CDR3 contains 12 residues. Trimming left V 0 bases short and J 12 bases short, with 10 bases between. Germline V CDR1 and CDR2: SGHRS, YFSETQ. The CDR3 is CASSLDRSAQFF. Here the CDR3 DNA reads TGCGCCAGCAGCTTGGATAGATCGGCGCAGTTCTTC.

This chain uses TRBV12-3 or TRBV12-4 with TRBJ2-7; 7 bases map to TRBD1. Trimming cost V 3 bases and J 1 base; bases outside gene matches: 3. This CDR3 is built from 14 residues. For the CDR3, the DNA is TGTGCCAGCAGTTTGGACAGGCGATCCTACGAGCAGTACTTC. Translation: CASSLDRRSYEQYF.